These 13 T cell receptor beta chains were sequenced from one sample in a study of blood T cell repertoires in COVID-19. Clones were sequenced by immunoSEQ multiplex PCR, and TCRdb holds only the in-frame ones, with some missing. The sample consists of about 130,000 clones, around 86% of them appearing once. The sample comprised peripheral blood. Receptors originate from a man at least 80 years old with active or convalescent COVID-19.

V gene TRBV27 combines with J gene TRBJ2-5; TRBD2 is a possible D gene (6 bases). This CDR3 is 13 amino acids long. V gave up 3 bases and J gave up 2 bases, with 7 bases separating them. The germline CDR1 and CDR2 sequences are MNHEY and SMNVEV (reference sequence). The CDR3 region has the DNA TGTGCCAGCAGTTTTGCGGGACAAGAGACCCAGTACTTC. Amino acids: CASSFAGQETQYF.

The chain has TRBV18 and TRBJ1-2; TRBD1 matches 7 bases. This CDR3 has 15 residues. The germline gives CDR1 KGHSH, CDR2 LQKENI. V shed 3 bases, J shed 2 bases, and the junction held 6 bases outside the gene matches. CDR3 sequence reads: CASSPQTGWNYGYTF. The CDR3 DNA follows: TGTGCCAGCTCACCTCAGACAGGGTGGAACTATGGCTACACCTTC. Using reference TRBV18 and TRBJ1-2 for the parts outside the CDR3, the full variable domain is NAGVMQNPRHLVRRRGQEARLRCSPMKGHSHVYWYRQLPEEGLKFMVYLQKENIIDESGMPKERFSAEFPKEGPSILRIQQVVRGDSAAYFCASSPQTGWNYGYTFGSGTRLTVV.

The genes are TRBV4-1 and TRBJ2-2; D is perhaps TRBD2 (5 bases). The V end lost 4 bases, the J end lost 8 bases, and 5 bases lay between the germline ends. The CDR3 sequence is 11 residues long. Germline V gene data show CDR1 as MGHRA and CDR2 as YSYEKL. In DNA, the CDR3 is TGCGCCAGCAGCCGAGGGGGGGAGCTGTTTTTT. It specifies CASSRGGELFF.

This chain uses TRBV27 with TRBJ1-6; unclear D gene. This CDR3 has 14 amino acids. Germline assignment: CDR1 MNHEY and CDR2 SMNVEV (reference sequence). Trimming shortened V by 4 bases and J by 1 base, and 5 bases separated the two germline ends. CDR3 protein: CASSSSSYNSPLHF. In DNA form, the CDR3 reads TGTGCCAGCAGTTCGTCGTCCTATAATTCACCCCTCCACTTT.

The chain joins TRBV5-4 to TRBJ1-1; 8 positions match TRBD1. The CDR3 runs to 14 residues. In germline, CDR1 is SGHNT, CDR2 YYREEE (reference sequence). After removal of 0 bases from V and 4 bases from J, the junction contained 2 bases not matched to a gene. The CDR3 reads CASSLDRGSTEAFF. In nucleotides, the CDR3 is TGTGCCAGCAGCTTGGACAGGGGGAGCACTGAAGCTTTCTTT. The variable domain in full, completed from reference TRBV5-4 and TRBJ1-1, reads ETGVTQSPTHLIKTRGQQVTLRCSSQSGHNTVSWYQQALGQGPQFIFQYYREEENGRGNFPPRFSGLQFPNYSSELNVNALELDDSALYLCASSLDRGSTEAFFGQGTRLTVV.

This chain joins TRBV11-2 and TRBJ1-6, with D uncertain. This CDR3 has 14 residues. Per the germline V gene, CDR1 is SGHAT and CDR2 is FQNNGV. V shed 9 bases and J shed 8 bases, with 17 bases lying between them. CDR3 nucleotide sequence: TGTGCCAGGAGTCGGGGAAGGTACCATTCACCCCTCCACTTT. It translates to CARSRGRYHSPLHF.

This clone was observed once. V is TRBV27 and J is TRBJ1-5, with 7 positions matching TRBD1. Trimming took 4 bases from V and 2 from J; bases not matched to a gene: 5. The CDR3 contains 15 residues. Germline V lookup: CDR1 MNHEY, CDR2 SMNVEV (reference sequence). This CDR3 reads CASSSEGAGNQPQHF. The CDR3, as DNA: TGTGCCAGCAGTTCCGAGGGGGCTGGCAATCAGCCCCAGCATTTT.

This sequence joins TRBV12-5 and TRBJ2-5; 13 nucleotides agree with TRBD2. From germline, CDR1 is LGHNT and CDR2 FRNRAP. The CDR3 spans 17 residues. V lost 2 bases, J lost 4 bases, and 7 bases stayed unmatched. The CDR3 reads CASGLMRGLAGVETQYF. The CDR3 region has the DNA TGTGCTAGTGGTTTGATGCGCGGACTAGCGGGAGTAGAGACCCAGTACTTC. Looking up the rest from reference TRBV12-5 and TRBJ2-5 gives the full variable domain: DARVTQTPRHKVTEMGQEVTMRCQPILGHNTVFWYRQTMMQGLELLAYFRNRAPLDDSGMPKDRFSAEMPDATLATLKIQPSEPRDSAVYFCASGLMRGLAGVETQYFGPGTRLLVL.

This clone was seen a few times. The chain employs TRBV9 and TRBJ2-7; no reliable D call. CDR1 is SGDLS and CDR2 is YYNGEE in the germline V gene. Trimming stripped 0 bases from V and 2 bases from J, with 6 bases between. The CDR3 spans 13 residues. The CDR3 protein is CASSVVRTYEQYF. Written as DNA, the CDR3 is TGTGCCAGCAGCGTAGTCAGAACCTACGAGCAGTACTTC.

The chain carries TRBV7-2 and TRBJ1-1; TRBD1 matches at 7 bases. Germline CDR1 is SGHTA and CDR2 is FQGNSA. CDR3 length: 13 residues. Losses at the gene ends were 5 bases for V and 11 bases for J; bases not matched to a gene: 11. For the CDR3, the DNA is TGTGCCAGCAGCCAGACAGGGACTGGGGAGGCTTTCTTT. Its protein is CASSQTGTGEAFF.

The chain couples TRBV20-1 to TRBJ2-7; D is tentatively TRBD1 or TRBD2 (6 bases each). CDR3 length equals 15 residues. V was pared by 3 bases and J by 0 bases, with 15 bases between. Germline V gene data show CDR1 as DFQATT and CDR2 as SNEGSKA (reference sequence). Here the CDR3 DNA reads TGCAGTGCTAGTGGGGGCGGGACCTCCTCCTACGAGCAGTACTTC. The encoded protein is CSASGGGTSSYEQYF.

The rearrangement joins TRBV5-1 to TRBJ2-7; 11 nucleotides agree with TRBD2. Losses at the gene ends were 4 bases for V and 3 bases for J; bases not matched to a gene: 3. Per germline, CDR1 SGHRS and CDR2 YFSETQ. The CDR3 runs to 14 residues. The CDR3 nucleotides are TGCGCCAGCAGCCTAGGGACTAGCGGCTACGAGCAGTACTTC. This sequence encodes CASSLGTSGYEQYF.

The V gene is TRBV6-4, the J gene TRBJ2-3, with TRBD2 matching over 8 bases. The CDR3 is made up of 17 amino acids. The junction had 14 bases not matched to a gene; V was cut back by 7 bases and J by 2 bases. Germline V CDR1 and CDR2: MRHNA, SNTAGT. CDR3 in amino acids: CASIRLGERGPTDTQYF. CDR3 DNA sequence: TGTGCCAGCATTAGACTCGGGGAGCGGGGGCCCACAGATACGCAGTATTTT.